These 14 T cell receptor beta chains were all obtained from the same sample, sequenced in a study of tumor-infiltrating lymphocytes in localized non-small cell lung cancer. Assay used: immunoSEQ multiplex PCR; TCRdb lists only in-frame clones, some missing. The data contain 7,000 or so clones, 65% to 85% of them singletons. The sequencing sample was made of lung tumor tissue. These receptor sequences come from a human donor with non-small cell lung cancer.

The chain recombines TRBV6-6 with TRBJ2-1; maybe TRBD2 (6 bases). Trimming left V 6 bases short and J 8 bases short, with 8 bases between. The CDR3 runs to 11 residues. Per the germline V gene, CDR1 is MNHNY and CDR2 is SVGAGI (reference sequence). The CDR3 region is CASSPSDEQFF. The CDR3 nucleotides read TGTGCCAGCAGCCCTAGCGATGAGCAGTTCTTC.

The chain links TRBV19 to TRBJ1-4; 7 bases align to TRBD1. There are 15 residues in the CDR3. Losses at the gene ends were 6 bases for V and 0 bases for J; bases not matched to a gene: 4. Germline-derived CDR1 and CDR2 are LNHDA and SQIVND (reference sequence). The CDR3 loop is CASRRTGATNEKLFF. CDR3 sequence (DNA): TGTGCCAGTAGGCGAACAGGGGCAACTAATGAAAAACTGTTTTTT.

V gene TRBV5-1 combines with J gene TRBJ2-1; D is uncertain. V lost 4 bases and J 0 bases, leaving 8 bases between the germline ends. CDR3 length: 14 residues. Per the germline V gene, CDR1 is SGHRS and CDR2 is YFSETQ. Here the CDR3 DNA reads TGCGCCAGCAGCCGAATGAGCTCCTACAATGAGCAGTTCTTC. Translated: CASSRMSSYNEQFF.

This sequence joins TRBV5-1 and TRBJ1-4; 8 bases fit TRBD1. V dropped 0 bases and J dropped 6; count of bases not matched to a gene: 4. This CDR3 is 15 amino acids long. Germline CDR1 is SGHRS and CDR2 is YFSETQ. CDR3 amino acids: CASSLGTGSYEKLFF. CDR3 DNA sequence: TGCGCCAGCAGCTTGGGGACAGGGAGTTATGAAAAACTGTTTTTT.

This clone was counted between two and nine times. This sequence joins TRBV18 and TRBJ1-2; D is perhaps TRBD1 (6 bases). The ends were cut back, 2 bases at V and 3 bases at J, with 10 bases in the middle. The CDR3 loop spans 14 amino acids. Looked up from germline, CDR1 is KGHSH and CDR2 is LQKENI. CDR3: CASSPTGQDYGYTF. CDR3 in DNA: TGTGCCAGCTCACCAACAGGGCAGGACTATGGCTACACCTTC.

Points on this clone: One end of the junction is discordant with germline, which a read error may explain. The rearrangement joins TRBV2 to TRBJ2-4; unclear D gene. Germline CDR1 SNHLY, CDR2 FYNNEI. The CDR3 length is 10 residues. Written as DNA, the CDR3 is TGTGCCAGCAGTGAAACCGCGTTGGACTTC. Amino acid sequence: CASSETALDF.

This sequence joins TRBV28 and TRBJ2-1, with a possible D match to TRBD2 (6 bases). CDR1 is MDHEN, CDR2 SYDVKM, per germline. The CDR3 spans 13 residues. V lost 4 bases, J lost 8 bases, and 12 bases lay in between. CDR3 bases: TGTGCCAGCAGTTGGGAGGAGAGTCATGAGCAGTTCTTC. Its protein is CASSWEESHEQFF. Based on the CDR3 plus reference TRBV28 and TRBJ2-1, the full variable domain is DVKVTQSSRYLVKRTGEKVFLECVQDMDHENMFWYRQDPGLGLRLIYFSYDVKMKEKGDIPEGYSVSREKKERFSLILESASTNQTSMYLCASSWEESHEQFFGPGTRLTVL.

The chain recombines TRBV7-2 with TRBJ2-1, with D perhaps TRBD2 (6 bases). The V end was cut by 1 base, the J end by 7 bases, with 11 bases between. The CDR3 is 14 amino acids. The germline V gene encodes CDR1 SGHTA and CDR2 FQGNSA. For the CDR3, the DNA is TGTGCCAGCAGCTTAGTCGGGGGTGCTAATGAGCAGTTCTTC. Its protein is CASSLVGGANEQFF.

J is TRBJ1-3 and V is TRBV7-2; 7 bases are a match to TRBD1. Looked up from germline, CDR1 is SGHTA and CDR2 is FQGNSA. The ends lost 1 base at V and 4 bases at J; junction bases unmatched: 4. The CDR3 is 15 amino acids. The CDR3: CASSLVTGVGNTIYF. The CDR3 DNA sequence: TGTGCCAGCAGCTTAGTAACAGGGGTCGGAAACACCATATATTTT.

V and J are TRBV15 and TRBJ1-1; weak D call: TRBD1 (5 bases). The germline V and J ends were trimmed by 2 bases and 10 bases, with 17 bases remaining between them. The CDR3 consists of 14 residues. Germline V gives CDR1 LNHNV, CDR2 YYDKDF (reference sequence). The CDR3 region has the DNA TGTGCCACCAGCAGAAGCACAGGAGATGAAAGAGCTTTCTTT. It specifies CATSRSTGDERAFF.

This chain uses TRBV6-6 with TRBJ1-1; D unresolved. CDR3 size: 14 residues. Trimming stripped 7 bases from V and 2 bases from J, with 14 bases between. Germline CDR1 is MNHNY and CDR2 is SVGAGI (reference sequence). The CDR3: CASTEAGFNTEAFF. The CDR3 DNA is TGTGCCAGCACCGAGGCGGGATTTAACACTGAAGCTTTCTTT.

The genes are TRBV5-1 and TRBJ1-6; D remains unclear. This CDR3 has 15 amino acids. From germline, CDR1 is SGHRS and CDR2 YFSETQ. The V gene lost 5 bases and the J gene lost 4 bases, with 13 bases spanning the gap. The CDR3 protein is CASRDSAPYNSPLHF. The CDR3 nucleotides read TGCGCCAGCAGGGATAGCGCTCCTTATAATTCACCCCTCCACTTT. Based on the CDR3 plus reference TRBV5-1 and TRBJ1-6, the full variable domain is KAGVTQTPRYLIKTRGQQVTLSCSPISGHRSVSWYQQTPGQGLQFLFEYFSETQRNKGNFPGRFSGRQFSNSRSEMNVSTLELGDSALYLCASRDSAPYNSPLHFGNGTRLTVT.

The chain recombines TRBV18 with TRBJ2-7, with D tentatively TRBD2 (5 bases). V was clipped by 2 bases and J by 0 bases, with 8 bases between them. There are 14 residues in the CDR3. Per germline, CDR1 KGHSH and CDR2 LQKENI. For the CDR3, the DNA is TGTGCCAGCTCACCAGGAGCGGACTCCTACGAGCAGTACTTC. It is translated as CASSPGADSYEQYF.

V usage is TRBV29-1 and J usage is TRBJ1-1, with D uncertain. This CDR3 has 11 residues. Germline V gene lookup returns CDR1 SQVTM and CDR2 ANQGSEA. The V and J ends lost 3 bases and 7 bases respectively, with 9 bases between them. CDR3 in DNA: TGCAGCGTTGAGGGTCTCCATGAAGCTTTCTTT. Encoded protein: CSVEGLHEAFF. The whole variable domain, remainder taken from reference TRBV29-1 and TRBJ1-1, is SAVISQKPSRDICQRGTSLTIQCQVDSQVTMMFWYRQQPGQSLTLIATANQGSEATYESGFVIDKFPISRPNLTFSTLTVSNMSPEDSSIYLCSVEGLHEAFFGQGTRLTVV.